The rows below give T cell receptor beta chains drawn from one sample of a study of CD8 T cells in Susac syndrome. TCRdb re-derived calls from the immunoSEQ multiplex PCR reads in MiXCR, one entry per CDR3 protein. The sample lists about 210,000 distinct CDR3 sequences; 90% to 95% were seen once. The sample comprised CD4+ T cells from PBMCs. These receptors all come from a human donor in good health. Each CDR3 is given with its conserved first and last residue. The order of the fields is D gene, J gene, V gene, clone size, CDR3 DNA, CDR3 protein. A D gene is named only where the DNA matches it firmly. Only part of the rows carry a size: once, few, many, or a class if the clone is expanded.

d_gene: .; j_gene: TRBJ2-2; v_gene: TRBV6-2/TRBV6-3; abundance: .; CDR3nt: TGTGCCAGCCCCTACCCCCATTATGGCGGGGAGCTGTTTTTT; CDR3aa: CASPYPHYGGELFF
d_gene: TRBD1; j_gene: TRBJ2-3; v_gene: TRBV29-1; abundance: .; CDR3nt: TGCAGCGGGGGACAGGTCCTCGGGGATACGCAGTATTTT; CDR3aa: CSGGQVLGDTQYF
d_gene: TRBD1; j_gene: TRBJ2-1; v_gene: TRBV11-1; abundance: .; CDR3nt: TGTGCCAGCAGCTTAGGGACAGGGAGGCAGGATGAGCAGTTCTTC; CDR3aa: CASSLGTGRQDEQFF
d_gene: TRBD2; j_gene: TRBJ2-1; v_gene: TRBV29-1; abundance: .; CDR3nt: TGCAGCCTAGCGGGGGTGAATGAGCAGTTCTTC; CDR3aa: CSLAGVNEQFF
d_gene: TRBD2; j_gene: TRBJ2-2; v_gene: TRBV7-8; abundance: .; CDR3nt: TGTGCCAGCAGCTTGAGACTAGCGGGGTACACCGGGGAGCTGTTTTTT; CDR3aa: CASSLRLAGYTGELFF
d_gene: TRBD1; j_gene: TRBJ2-3; v_gene: TRBV20-1; abundance: .; CDR3nt: TGCAGTGCTAGAAAGCCGGGACAGGGGGATACGCAGTATTTT; CDR3aa: CSARKPGQGDTQYF
d_gene: .; j_gene: TRBJ1-1; v_gene: TRBV29-1; abundance: .; CDR3nt: TGCAGCGTTGAGGAGAACACGAGGGACACTGAAGCTTTCTTT; CDR3aa: CSVEENTRDTEAFF
d_gene: .; j_gene: TRBJ2-6; v_gene: TRBV27; abundance: .; CDR3nt: TGTGCCAGATGTAGGTCAGGTGGGGGTGGGGCCAACGTCCTGACTTTC; CDR3aa: CARCRSGGGGANVLTF
d_gene: .; j_gene: TRBJ1-6; v_gene: TRBV2; abundance: once; CDR3nt: TGTGCCAGCAGTGAATTAAGGAGCTCCTATAATTCACCCCTCCACTTT; CDR3aa: CASSELRSSYNSPLHF
d_gene: TRBD1; j_gene: TRBJ2-7; v_gene: TRBV7-9; abundance: .; CDR3nt: TGTGCCAGCAGCTGGACAGGGCACTACTACGAGCAGTACTTC; CDR3aa: CASSWTGHYYEQYF
d_gene: .; j_gene: TRBJ1-2; v_gene: TRBV6-1; abundance: .; CDR3nt: TGTGCCAGCAGTGAAGCGGGGGTACGAGGCTATGGCTACACCTTC; CDR3aa: CASSEAGVRGYGYTF
d_gene: .; j_gene: TRBJ2-5; v_gene: TRBV28; abundance: once; CDR3nt: TGTGCCAGCAGTTTTGGGGACCGCGAAGAGACCCAGTACTTC; CDR3aa: CASSFGDREETQYF
d_gene: .; j_gene: TRBJ2-3; v_gene: TRBV5-1; abundance: .; CDR3nt: TGCGCCAGCTACTCACCGGGGTTAGCTACAGATACGCAGTATTTT; CDR3aa: CASYSPGLATDTQYF
d_gene: TRBD1; j_gene: TRBJ1-6; v_gene: TRBV5-1; abundance: .; CDR3nt: TGCGCCAGCAGCTTCGGGACAGAGGATTCACCCCTCCACTTT; CDR3aa: CASSFGTEDSPLHF
d_gene: .; j_gene: TRBJ1-4; v_gene: TRBV29-1; abundance: .; CDR3nt: TGCAGCGTTGACGGCGGAGAAAAAGTGTTTTTT; CDR3aa: CSVDGGEKVFF
d_gene: TRBD2; j_gene: TRBJ2-1; v_gene: TRBV9; abundance: once; CDR3nt: TGTGCCAGCACCCTTTCTAGCGGGGGATACAATGAGCAGTTCTTC; CDR3aa: CASTLSSGGYNEQFF
d_gene: TRBD1; j_gene: TRBJ1-2; v_gene: TRBV30; abundance: .; CDR3nt: TGTGCCTGGAGTCGGGCAGGGGGCTGGTATGGCTACACCTTC; CDR3aa: CAWSRAGGWYGYTF
d_gene: .; j_gene: TRBJ1-1; v_gene: TRBV5-8; abundance: .; CDR3nt: TGTGCCAGCAGACATGACAGGCCAGATAACACTGAAGCTTTCTTT; CDR3aa: CASRHDRPDNTEAFF
d_gene: .; j_gene: TRBJ1-2; v_gene: TRBV18; abundance: .; CDR3nt: TGTGCCAGCTCACCACAGAACCCGACGGCAGCTAACTATGGCTACACCTTC; CDR3aa: CASSPQNPTAANYGYTF
d_gene: .; j_gene: TRBJ1-2; v_gene: TRBV3-1; abundance: .; CDR3nt: TGTGCCAGCAGCAAAGCCCCCGGGGGGGACTATGGCTACACCTTC; CDR3aa: CASSKAPGGDYGYTF
d_gene: .; j_gene: TRBJ1-2; v_gene: TRBV29-1; abundance: .; CDR3nt: TGCAGCGTTGCTAACATTGGGGCCACCTATGGCTACACCTTC; CDR3aa: CSVANIGATYGYTF
d_gene: TRBD2; j_gene: TRBJ2-1; v_gene: TRBV3-1; abundance: .; CDR3nt: TGTGCCAGCAGCTTCGAGAGCGGGGGCCTTGGGGGTGAGCAGTTCTTC; CDR3aa: CASSFESGGLGGEQFF
d_gene: .; j_gene: TRBJ2-5; v_gene: TRBV6-2/TRBV6-3; abundance: .; CDR3nt: TGTGCCACCGAGAAAACGACAGGAGGAGTAGAGACCCAGTACTTC; CDR3aa: CATEKTTGGVETQYF
d_gene: TRBD1; j_gene: TRBJ2-4; v_gene: TRBV12-3/TRBV12-4; abundance: once; CDR3nt: TGTGCCAGCGTTCCCCGACCCGGGGACAGTAACATTCAGTACTTC; CDR3aa: CASVPRPGDSNIQYF
d_gene: .; j_gene: TRBJ1-2; v_gene: TRBV29-1; abundance: .; CDR3nt: TGCAGCGTTGGAGCTCGGGGGGACACTTGGGGCTACACCTTC; CDR3aa: CSVGARGDTWGYTF
d_gene: .; j_gene: TRBJ2-5; v_gene: TRBV10-3; abundance: .; CDR3nt: TGTGCCATCGGTTTTTCGGGAGAGACCCAGTACTTC; CDR3aa: CAIGFSGETQYF
d_gene: TRBD1; j_gene: TRBJ2-7; v_gene: TRBV28; abundance: .; CDR3nt: TGTGCCAGCAGGGACACGGGACAGGGATCCTACGAGCAGTACTTC; CDR3aa: CASRDTGQGSYEQYF
d_gene: TRBD2; j_gene: TRBJ2-1; v_gene: TRBV2; abundance: .; CDR3nt: TGTGCCAGCAGTGAGAACCCGGGGGGGCATCAGGAGCAGTTCTTC; CDR3aa: CASSENPGGHQEQFF